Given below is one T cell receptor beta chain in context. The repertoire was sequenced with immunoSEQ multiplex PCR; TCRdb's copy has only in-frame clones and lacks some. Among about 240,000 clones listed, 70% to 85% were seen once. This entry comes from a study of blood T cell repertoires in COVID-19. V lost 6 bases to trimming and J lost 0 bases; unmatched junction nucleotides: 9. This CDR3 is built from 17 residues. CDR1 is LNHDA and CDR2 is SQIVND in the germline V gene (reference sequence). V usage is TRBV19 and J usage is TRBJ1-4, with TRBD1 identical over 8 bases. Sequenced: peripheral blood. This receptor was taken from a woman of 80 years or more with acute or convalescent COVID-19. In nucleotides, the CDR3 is TGTGCCAGTAGCAGGACAGGGCCAAAAGCAACTAATGAAAAACTGTTTTTT. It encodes CASSRTGPKATNEKLFF.